Listed below are T cell receptor beta chains from one sample, sequenced in a study of blood T cell repertoires in COVID-19. Sequencing used immunoSEQ multiplex PCR; TCRdb keeps in-frame clones, though not all of them. The sample shows tens of thousands of clones, roughly four fifths of them seen only once. Source material: peripheral blood. The origin of the receptors is a woman in her 70s with acute or convalescent COVID-19. Each CDR3 is given with its conserved first and last residue. Clone size is stated in some rows and not others, as once, few, many or a class when expanded.

J: TRBJ2-1; V: TRBV11-1; size: once; CDR3: CASSLFAGYEQFF
J: TRBJ1-5; V: TRBV3-1/TRBV3-2; size: NA; CDR3: CASSQAGEINQPQHF
J: TRBJ1-6; V: TRBV28; size: NA; CDR3: CASSLMEGMNSPLHF
J: TRBJ2-5; V: TRBV28; size: NA; CDR3: CASSPGLAGGEQETQYF
J: TRBJ1-1; V: TRBV23-1; size: few; CDR3: CASSQSFGVPKRNTEAFF
J: TRBJ1-5; V: TRBV19; size: NA; CDR3: CASSIGQGGVYSNQPQHF
J: TRBJ1-5; V: TRBV6-2/TRBV6-3; size: many; CDR3: CASSSGTVNQPQHF
J: TRBJ1-1; V: TRBV29-1; size: NA; CDR3: CSVEGGTGLATEAFF
J: TRBJ1-1; V: TRBV20-1; size: medium-sized; CDR3: CSASRGQGGTEAFF
J: TRBJ1-5; V: TRBV11-2; size: NA; CDR3: CASSTGSHNQPQHF
J: TRBJ1-4; V: TRBV5-1; size: few; CDR3: CASSLLGRDEKLFF
J: TRBJ1-1; V: TRBV7-8; size: NA; CDR3: CASRTQGMNTEAFF
J: TRBJ1-1; V: TRBV15; size: NA; CDR3: CATSTAAGMNTEAFF
J: TRBJ2-1; V: TRBV2; size: NA; CDR3: CASSGVGGSSYNEQFF
J: TRBJ1-4; V: TRBV24-1; size: NA; CDR3: CATSDPRTGDEKLFF
J: TRBJ1-2; V: TRBV7-8; size: many; CDR3: CASSLAGTGLTHF
J: TRBJ2-2; V: TRBV18; size: once; CDR3: CASSPRAPRNTGELFF
J: TRBJ1-5; V: TRBV19; size: NA; CDR3: CASTGSNQPQHF
J: TRBJ1-1; V: TRBV30; size: NA; CDR3: CAWSSISTEAFF
J: TRBJ1-3; V: TRBV9; size: NA; CDR3: CASSSRAYSGNTIYF
J: TRBJ2-3; V: TRBV19; size: NA; CDR3: CASSKRPQGAGDTQYF
J: TRBJ2-1; V: TRBV24-1; size: NA; CDR3: CATSDPGLTTYNEQFF
J: TRBJ2-5; V: TRBV3-1/TRBV3-2; size: NA; CDR3: CATKGAATQYF
J: TRBJ1-6; V: TRBV30; size: few; CDR3: CAWSSTRGTSPLHF
J: TRBJ2-7; V: TRBV5-1; size: few; CDR3: CASSSGLAVAYEQYF
J: TRBJ1-2; V: TRBV15; size: NA; CDR3: CATSREGTGVGYTF
J: TRBJ2-3; V: TRBV9; size: NA; CDR3: CASSGTSGADTQYF
J: TRBJ1-5; V: TRBV19; size: NA; CDR3: CASSVRQGYSNQPQHF
J: TRBJ1-5; V: TRBV12-3/TRBV12-4; size: NA; CDR3: CASNKQGGQPQHF
J: TRBJ1-5; V: TRBV6-6; size: NA; CDR3: CASSPYGQGTSNQPQHF
J: TRBJ1-3; V: TRBV7-9; size: few; CDR3: CASSHTTGERNTIYF